This T cell receptor (beta chain) was documented in a study of ipilimumab plus nivolumab after autologous stem cell transplantation. Sequencing used immunoSEQ multiplex PCR; TCRdb keeps in-frame clones, though not all of them. Seen here are about 47,000 clones, approximately 91% observed once, and the top ten hold approximately 0.82%. Germline CDR1 is SGDLS and CDR2 is YYNGEE. With 3 bases removed from V and 1 base from J, the gap between germline ends came to 7 bases. CDR3 size: 13 residues. Patients got ipilimumab 1 mg/kg beginning 14 to 28 days post-transplant. This clone was recorded once. This sample comprised PBMCs, obtained in a trial of ipilimumab plus nivolumab as post-transplant consolidation. This rearrangement joins TRBV9 to TRBJ1-1; D is unclear. This sequence originates from a male donor with multiple myeloma. The CDR3 DNA reads as TGTGCCAGCAGCGCGACCGGGAACACTGAAGCTTTCTTT. This translates into CASSATGNTEAFF. Combining the CDR3 with reference TRBV9 and TRBJ1-1 gives the whole variable domain DSGVTQTPKHLITATGQRVTLRCSPRSGDLSVYWYQQSLDQGLQFLIQYYNGEERAKGNILERFSAQQFPDLHSELNLSSLELGDSALYFCASSATGNTEAFFGQGTRLTVV.